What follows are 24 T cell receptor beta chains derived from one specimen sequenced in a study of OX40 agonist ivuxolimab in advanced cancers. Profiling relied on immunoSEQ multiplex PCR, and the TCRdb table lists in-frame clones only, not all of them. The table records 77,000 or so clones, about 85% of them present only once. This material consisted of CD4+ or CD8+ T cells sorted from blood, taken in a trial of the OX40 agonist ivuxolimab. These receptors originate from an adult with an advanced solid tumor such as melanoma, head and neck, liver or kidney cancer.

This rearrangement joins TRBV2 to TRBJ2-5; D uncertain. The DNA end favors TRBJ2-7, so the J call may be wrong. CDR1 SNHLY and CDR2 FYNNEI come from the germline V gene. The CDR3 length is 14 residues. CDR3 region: CASSEGYSSYEQYF. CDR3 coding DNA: TGTGCCAGCAGTGAGGGTTACTCCTCCTACGAGCAGTACTTC.

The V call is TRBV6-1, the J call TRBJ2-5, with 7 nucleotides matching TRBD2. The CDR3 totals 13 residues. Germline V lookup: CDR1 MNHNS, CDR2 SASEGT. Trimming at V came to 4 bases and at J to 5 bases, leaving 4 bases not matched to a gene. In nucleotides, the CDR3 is TGTGCCAGCAGTGGCGGGGGATACGAGACCCAGTACTTC. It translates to CASSGGGYETQYF.

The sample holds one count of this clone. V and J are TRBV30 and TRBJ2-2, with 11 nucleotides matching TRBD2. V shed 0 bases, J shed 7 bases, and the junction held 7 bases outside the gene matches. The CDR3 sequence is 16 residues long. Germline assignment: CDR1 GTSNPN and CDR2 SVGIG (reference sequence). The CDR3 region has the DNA TGTGCCTGGAGTGTACTAGCGGGAGAGAAGGTCGGGGAGCTGTTTTTT. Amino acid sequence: CAWSVLAGEKVGELFF.

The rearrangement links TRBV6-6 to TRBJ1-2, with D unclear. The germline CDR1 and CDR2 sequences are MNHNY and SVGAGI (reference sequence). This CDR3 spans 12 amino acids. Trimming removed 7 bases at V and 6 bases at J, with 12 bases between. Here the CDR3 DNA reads TGTGCCAGCATGGGCAGCTTCCATGGCTACACCTTC. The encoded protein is CASMGSFHGYTF.

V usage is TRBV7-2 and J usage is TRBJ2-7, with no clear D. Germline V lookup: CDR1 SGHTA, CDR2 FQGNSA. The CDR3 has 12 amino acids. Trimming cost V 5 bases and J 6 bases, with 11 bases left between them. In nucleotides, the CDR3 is TGTGCCAGCAGCCCCACCTCTGTCGAGCAGTACTTC. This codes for CASSPTSVEQYF.

For the CDR3, the DNA is TGTGCCAGCAGCTCGACAGGGCTCTATGGCTACACCTTC. Its translation: CASSSTGLYGYTF. The chain couples TRBV27 to TRBJ1-2; 7 bases map to TRBD1. Germline loops: CDR1 MNHEY, CDR2 SMNVEV (reference sequence). This CDR3 spans 13 amino acids. Unmatched junction bases numbered 5, after V lost 6 bases and J lost 4 bases.

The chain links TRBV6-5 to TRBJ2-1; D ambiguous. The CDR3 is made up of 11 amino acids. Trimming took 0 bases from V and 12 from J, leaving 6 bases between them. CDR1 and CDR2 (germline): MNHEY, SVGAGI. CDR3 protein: CASSYSGLQFF. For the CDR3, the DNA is TGTGCCAGCAGTTACTCGGGTCTGCAGTTCTTC.

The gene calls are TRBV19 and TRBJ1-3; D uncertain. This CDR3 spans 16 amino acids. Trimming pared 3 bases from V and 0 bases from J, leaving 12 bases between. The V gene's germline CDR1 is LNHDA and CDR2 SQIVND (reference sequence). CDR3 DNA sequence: TGTGCCAGTAGTATTTCCTTGGCCAGCTCTGGAAACACCATATATTTT. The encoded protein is CASSISLASSGNTIYF.

Here the CDR3 reads CASSPSQRLHTGELFF. Here the CDR3 DNA reads TGTGCCAGCAGTCCATCGCAAAGGTTACACACCGGGGAGCTGTTTTTT. The V and J genes are TRBV27 and TRBJ2-2, with D unresolved. The germline CDR1 and CDR2 sequences are MNHEY and SMNVEV (reference sequence). This CDR3 has 16 amino acids. V dropped 5 bases and J dropped 3 bases, with 16 bases sitting between them.

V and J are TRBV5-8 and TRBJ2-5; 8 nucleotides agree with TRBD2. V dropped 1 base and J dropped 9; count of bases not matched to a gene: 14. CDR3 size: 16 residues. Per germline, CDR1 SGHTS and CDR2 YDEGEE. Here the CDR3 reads CASSLYPSGSREAQYF. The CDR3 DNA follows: TGTGCCAGCAGCTTGTATCCTAGCGGGTCCCGGGAGGCCCAGTACTTC.

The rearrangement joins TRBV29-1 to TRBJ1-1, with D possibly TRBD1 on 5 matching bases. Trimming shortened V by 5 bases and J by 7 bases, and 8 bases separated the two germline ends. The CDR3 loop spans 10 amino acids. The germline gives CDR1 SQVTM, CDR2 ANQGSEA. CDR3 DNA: TGCAGCGTTTCTCAGGGTGAAGCTTTCTTT. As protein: CSVSQGEAFF.

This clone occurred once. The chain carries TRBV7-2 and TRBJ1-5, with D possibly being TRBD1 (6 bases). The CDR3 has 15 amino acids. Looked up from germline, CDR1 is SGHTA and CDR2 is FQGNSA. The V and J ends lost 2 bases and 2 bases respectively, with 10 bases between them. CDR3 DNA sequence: TGTGCCAGCAGCTTACAGGGGTCTGGCAATCAGCCCCAGCATTTT. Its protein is CASSLQGSGNQPQHF.

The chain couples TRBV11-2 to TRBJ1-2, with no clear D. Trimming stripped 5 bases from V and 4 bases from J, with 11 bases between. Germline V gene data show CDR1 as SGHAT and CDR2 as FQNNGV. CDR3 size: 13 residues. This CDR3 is CASSQNGGYGYTF. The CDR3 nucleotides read TGTGCCAGCAGCCAAAACGGCGGCTATGGCTACACCTTC.

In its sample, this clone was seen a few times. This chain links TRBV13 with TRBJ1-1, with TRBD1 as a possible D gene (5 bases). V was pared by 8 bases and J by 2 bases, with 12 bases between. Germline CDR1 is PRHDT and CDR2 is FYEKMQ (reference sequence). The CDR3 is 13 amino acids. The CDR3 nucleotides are TGTGCCAGCCTCACAGGTGGTAACACTGAAGCTTTCTTT. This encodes CASLTGGNTEAFF.

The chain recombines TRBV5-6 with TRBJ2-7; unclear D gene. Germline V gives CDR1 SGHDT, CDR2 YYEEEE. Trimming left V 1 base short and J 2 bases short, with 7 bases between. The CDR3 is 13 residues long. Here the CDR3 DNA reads TGTGCCAGCAGCTTGTTCGAAACCTACGAGCAGTACTTC. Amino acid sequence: CASSLFETYEQYF.

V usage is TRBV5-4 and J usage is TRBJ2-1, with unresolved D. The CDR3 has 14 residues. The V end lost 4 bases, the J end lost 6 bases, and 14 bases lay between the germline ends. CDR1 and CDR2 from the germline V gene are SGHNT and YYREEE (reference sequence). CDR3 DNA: TGTGCCAGCAGCCAAAGGCCGAGAGCCAATGAGCAGTTCTTC. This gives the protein CASSQRPRANEQFF. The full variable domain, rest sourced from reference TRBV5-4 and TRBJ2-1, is ETGVTQSPTHLIKTRGQQVTLRCSSQSGHNTVSWYQQALGQGPQFIFQYYREEENGRGNFPPRFSGLQFPNYSSELNVNALELDDSALYLCASSQRPRANEQFFGPGTRLTVL.

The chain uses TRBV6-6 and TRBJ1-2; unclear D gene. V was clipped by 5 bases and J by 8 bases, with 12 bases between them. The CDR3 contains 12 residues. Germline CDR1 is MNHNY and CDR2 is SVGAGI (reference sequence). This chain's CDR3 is CASSQLFWGYTF. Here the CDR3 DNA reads TGTGCCAGCAGTCAACTATTCTGGGGCTACACCTTC.

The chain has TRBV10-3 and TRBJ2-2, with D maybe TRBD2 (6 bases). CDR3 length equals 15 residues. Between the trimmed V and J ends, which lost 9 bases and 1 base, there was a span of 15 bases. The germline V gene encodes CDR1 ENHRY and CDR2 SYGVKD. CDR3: CAMGGRVGNTGELFF. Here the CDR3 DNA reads TGTGCCATGGGAGGACGGGTGGGGAACACCGGGGAGCTGTTTTTT.

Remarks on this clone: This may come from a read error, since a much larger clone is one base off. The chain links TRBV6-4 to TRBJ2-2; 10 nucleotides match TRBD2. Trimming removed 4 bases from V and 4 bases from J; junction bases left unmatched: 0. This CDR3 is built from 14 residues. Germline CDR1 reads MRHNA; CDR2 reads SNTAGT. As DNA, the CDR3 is TGTGCCAGCAGTGTAGCGGGAGGCACCGGGGAGCTGTTTTTT. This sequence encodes CASSVAGGTGELFF.

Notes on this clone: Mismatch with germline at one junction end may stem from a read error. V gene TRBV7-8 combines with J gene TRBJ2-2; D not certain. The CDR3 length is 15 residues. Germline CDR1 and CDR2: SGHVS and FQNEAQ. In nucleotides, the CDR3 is TGTGCCAGCAGCCTCATGACCTTGAACAGCGGGGAGCTGTTTTTT. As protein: CASSLMTLNSGELFF.

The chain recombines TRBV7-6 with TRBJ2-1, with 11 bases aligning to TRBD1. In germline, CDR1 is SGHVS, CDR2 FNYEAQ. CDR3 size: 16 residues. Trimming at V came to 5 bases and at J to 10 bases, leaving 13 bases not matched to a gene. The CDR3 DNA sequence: TGTGCCAGCAGCCTATGGACAGGGGGCGTCCAAGGGGAGCAGTTCTTC. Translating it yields CASSLWTGGVQGEQFF.

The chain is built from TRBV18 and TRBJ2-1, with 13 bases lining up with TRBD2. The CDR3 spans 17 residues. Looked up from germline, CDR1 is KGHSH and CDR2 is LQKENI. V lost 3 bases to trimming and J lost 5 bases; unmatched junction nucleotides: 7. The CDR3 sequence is CASSPRTSGSLHNEQFF. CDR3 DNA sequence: TGTGCCAGCTCACCGCGGACTAGCGGGAGCCTCCACAATGAGCAGTTCTTC.

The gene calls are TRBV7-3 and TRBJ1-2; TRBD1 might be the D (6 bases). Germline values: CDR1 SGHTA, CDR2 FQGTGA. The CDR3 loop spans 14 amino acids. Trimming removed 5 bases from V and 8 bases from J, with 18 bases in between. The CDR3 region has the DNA TGTGCCAGCAGCCCGGGACACGCGGAGGGCGGCTACACCTTC. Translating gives CASSPGHAEGGYTF.

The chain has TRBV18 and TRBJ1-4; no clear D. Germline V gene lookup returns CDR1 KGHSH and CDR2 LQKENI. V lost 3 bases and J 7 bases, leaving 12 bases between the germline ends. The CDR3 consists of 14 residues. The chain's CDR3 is CASSPESAVEKLFF. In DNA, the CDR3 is TGTGCCAGCTCACCGGAGTCCGCCGTTGAAAAACTGTTTTTT. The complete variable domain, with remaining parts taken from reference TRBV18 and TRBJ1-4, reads NAGVMQNPRHLVRRRGQEARLRCSPMKGHSHVYWYRQLPEEGLKFMVYLQKENIIDESGMPKERFSAEFPKEGPSILRIQQVVRGDSAAYFCASSPESAVEKLFFGSGTQLSVL.